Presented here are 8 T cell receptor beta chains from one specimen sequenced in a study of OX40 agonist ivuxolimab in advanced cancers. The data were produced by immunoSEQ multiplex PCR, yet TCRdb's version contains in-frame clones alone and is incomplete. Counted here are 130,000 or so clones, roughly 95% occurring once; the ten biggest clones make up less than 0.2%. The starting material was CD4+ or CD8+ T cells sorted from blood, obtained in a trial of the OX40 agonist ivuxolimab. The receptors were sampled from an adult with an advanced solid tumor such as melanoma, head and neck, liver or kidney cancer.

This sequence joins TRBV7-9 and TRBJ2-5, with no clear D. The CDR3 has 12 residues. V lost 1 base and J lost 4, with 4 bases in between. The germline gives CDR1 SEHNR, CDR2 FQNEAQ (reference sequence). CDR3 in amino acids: CASSLVLETQYF. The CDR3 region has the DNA TGTGCCAGCAGCTTAGTTTTAGAGACCCAGTACTTC.

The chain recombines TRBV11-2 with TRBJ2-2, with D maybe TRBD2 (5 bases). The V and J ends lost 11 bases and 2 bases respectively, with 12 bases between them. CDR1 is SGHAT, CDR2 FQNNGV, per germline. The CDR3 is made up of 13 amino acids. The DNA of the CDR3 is TGTGCCTTCTACGAGGGAAACACCGGGGAGCTGTTTTTT. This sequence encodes CAFYEGNTGELFF.

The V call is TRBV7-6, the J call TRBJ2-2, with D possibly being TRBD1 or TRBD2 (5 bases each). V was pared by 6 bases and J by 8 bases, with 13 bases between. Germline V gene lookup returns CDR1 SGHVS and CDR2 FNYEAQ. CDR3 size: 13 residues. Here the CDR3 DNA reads TGTGCCAGCAGAGGGACCCAAGCGGGGGAGCTGTTTTTT. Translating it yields CASRGTQAGELFF.

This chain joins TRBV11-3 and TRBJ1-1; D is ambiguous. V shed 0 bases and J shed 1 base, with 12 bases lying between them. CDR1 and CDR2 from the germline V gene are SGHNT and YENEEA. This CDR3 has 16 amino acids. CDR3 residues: CASSLDPTVWNTEAFF. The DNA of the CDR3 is TGTGCCAGCAGCTTAGATCCGACGGTTTGGAACACTGAAGCTTTCTTT.

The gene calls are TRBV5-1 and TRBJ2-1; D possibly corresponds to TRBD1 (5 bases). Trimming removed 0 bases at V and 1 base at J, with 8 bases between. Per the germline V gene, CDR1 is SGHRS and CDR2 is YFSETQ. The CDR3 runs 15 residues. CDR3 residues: CASSLAQGSYNEQFF. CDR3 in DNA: TGCGCCAGCAGCTTGGCGCAGGGTTCCTACAATGAGCAGTTCTTC. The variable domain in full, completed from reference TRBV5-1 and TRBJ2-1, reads KAGVTQTPRYLIKTRGQQVTLSCSPISGHRSVSWYQQTPGQGLQFLFEYFSETQRNKGNFPGRFSGRQFSNSRSEMNVSTLELGDSALYLCASSLAQGSYNEQFFGPGTRLTVL.

The CDR3: CASSPIAAGGYNEQFF. The CDR3 nucleotides read TGTGCCAGCAGCCCCATTGCAGCGGGGGGTTACAATGAGCAGTTCTTC. The chain couples TRBV4-2 to TRBJ2-1; 9 bases fit TRBD2. This CDR3 is built from 16 residues. The junction had 8 bases not matched to a gene; V was cut back by 4 bases and J by 4 bases. CDR1 and CDR2 from the germline V gene are LGHNA and YNFKEQ.

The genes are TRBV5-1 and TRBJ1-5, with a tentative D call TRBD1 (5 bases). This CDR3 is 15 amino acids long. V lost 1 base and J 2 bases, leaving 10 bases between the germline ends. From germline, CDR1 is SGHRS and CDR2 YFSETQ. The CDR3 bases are TGCGCCAGCAGCTTGTTAGGGGATGGCAATCAGCCCCAGCATTTT. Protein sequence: CASSLLGDGNQPQHF.

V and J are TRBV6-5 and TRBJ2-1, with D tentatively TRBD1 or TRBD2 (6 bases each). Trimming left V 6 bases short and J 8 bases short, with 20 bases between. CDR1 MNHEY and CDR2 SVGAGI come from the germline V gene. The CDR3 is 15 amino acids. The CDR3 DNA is TGTGCCAGCAGGCAACGGACGGGGGCATTGGATGAGCAGTTCTTC. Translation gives CASRQRTGALDEQFF.